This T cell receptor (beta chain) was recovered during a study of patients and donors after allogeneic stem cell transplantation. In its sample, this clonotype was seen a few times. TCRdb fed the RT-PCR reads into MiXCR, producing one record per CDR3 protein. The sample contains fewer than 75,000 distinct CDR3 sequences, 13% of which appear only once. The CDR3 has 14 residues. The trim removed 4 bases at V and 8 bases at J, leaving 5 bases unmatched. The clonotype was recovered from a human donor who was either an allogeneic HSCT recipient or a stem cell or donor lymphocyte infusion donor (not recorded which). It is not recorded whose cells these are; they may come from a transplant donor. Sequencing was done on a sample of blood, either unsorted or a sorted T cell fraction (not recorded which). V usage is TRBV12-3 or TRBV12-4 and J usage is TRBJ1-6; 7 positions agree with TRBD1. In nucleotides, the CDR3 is TGTGCCAGCAGTTCGGGACAGCCGGATTCACCCCTCCACTTT. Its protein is CASSSGQPDSPLHF.